Listed here are 29 T cell receptor beta chains from one sample, sequenced in a study of blood T cell repertoires in COVID-19. TCRdb keeps only in-frame clones here, not all; method: immunoSEQ multiplex PCR. This sample has about 210,000 clones, with about 89% found just once. What was sequenced was peripheral blood. The source of these receptors is a woman aged 35 to 49 with acute or convalescent COVID-19.

The chain employs TRBV5-1 and TRBJ1-1; D is ambiguous. Germline values: CDR1 SGHRS, CDR2 YFSETQ. V was shortened by 2 bases and J by 0 bases, with 11 bases between the two germline ends. There are 15 residues in the CDR3. CDR3 DNA: TGCGCCAGCAGCTTTTCGGGTAGCATGAACACTGAAGCTTTCTTT. This codes for CASSFSGSMNTEAFF.

CDR3 sequence: CASSPLGALKPTNEKLFF. In DNA form, the CDR3 reads TGTGCCAGCTCCCCCCTGGGAGCCCTAAAACCAACTAATGAAAAACTGTTTTTT. The V call is TRBV18, the J call TRBJ1-4; no reliable D call. The CDR3 contains 18 residues. The V end lost 6 bases, the J end lost 0 bases, and 20 bases lay between the germline ends. Germline V gives CDR1 KGHSH, CDR2 LQKENI.

This sequence joins TRBV11-2 and TRBJ1-1; no definite D call. CDR3 length: 14 amino acids. CDR1 SGHAT and CDR2 FQNNGV come from the germline V gene. V gave up 1 base and J gave up 4 bases, with 10 bases separating them. The CDR3 region has the DNA TGTGCCAGCAGCTTAGTTCCGGGTATCACTGAAGCTTTCTTT. Amino acids: CASSLVPGITEAFF. Full variable domain (missing parts from reference TRBV11-2 and TRBJ1-1): EAGVAQSPRYKIIEKRQSVAFWCNPISGHATLYWYQQILGQGPKLLIQFQNNGVVDDSQLPKDRFSAERLKGVDSTLKIQPAKLEDSAVYLCASSLVPGITEAFFGQGTRLTVV.

The chain has TRBV9 and TRBJ2-1, with 12 bases that match TRBD1. V lost 0 bases and J lost 7; bases outside the gene matches: 5. The CDR3 has 16 amino acids. CDR1 is SGDLS, CDR2 YYNGEE, per germline. CDR3 residues: CASSVEGTGGWNEQFF. CDR3 DNA sequence: TGTGCCAGCAGCGTAGAGGGGACAGGGGGCTGGAATGAGCAGTTCTTC.

The V and J genes are TRBV7-6 and TRBJ2-5; TRBD2 matches at 10 bases. CDR1 is SGHVS, CDR2 FNYEAQ, per germline. The V gene end was trimmed by 1 base and the J gene end by 5 bases; junction bases not matched to a gene: 1. This CDR3 is 14 amino acids long. The CDR3 sequence is CASSLEAGGETQYF. In nucleotides, the CDR3 is TGTGCCAGCAGCTTAGAAGCGGGGGGGGAGACCCAGTACTTC.

The chain is built from TRBV3-1 (or the pseudogene TRBV3-2) and TRBJ2-6; weak D call: TRBD2 (6 bases). The CDR3 is 15 amino acids. From germline, CDR1 is LGHDT and CDR2 YNNKEL (reference sequence). Trimming removed 3 bases from V and 0 bases from J, with 6 bases in between. The CDR3 DNA reads as TGTGCCAGCAGCCACGGGGGCTCTGGGGCCAACGTCCTGACTTTC. Amino acids: CASSHGGSGANVLTF.

V and J are TRBV10-3 and TRBJ2-1; a weak D match, TRBD1 (6 bases). V was cut by 0 bases and J by 0 bases, with 12 bases left in between. CDR1 and CDR2 (germline): ENHRY, SYGVKD. The CDR3 sequence is 17 residues long. CDR3: CAISESPQGTSYNEQFF. The CDR3 region has the DNA TGTGCCATCAGTGAGTCGCCTCAGGGGACCTCCTACAATGAGCAGTTCTTC.

The rearrangement uses TRBV19 and TRBJ2-1; weak D call: TRBD2 (6 bases). This CDR3 region has 15 residues. The germline V gene encodes CDR1 LNHDA and CDR2 SQIVND (reference sequence). Trimming left V 3 bases short and J 0 bases short, with 9 bases between. The CDR3 sequence is CASSMGGISYNEQFF. The DNA for the CDR3 is TGTGCCAGTAGTATGGGCGGGATCTCCTACAATGAGCAGTTCTTC. Full variable domain (rest looked up from reference TRBV19 and TRBJ2-1): DGGITQSPKYLFRKEGQNVTLSCEQNLNHDAMYWYRQDPGQGLRLIYYSQIVNDFQKGDIAEGYSVSREKKESFPLTVTSAQKNPTAFYLCASSMGGISYNEQFFGPGTRLTVL.

The chain joins TRBV9 to TRBJ2-4; 10 bases are a match to TRBD2. The CDR3 is made up of 17 amino acids. V lost 0 bases to trimming and J lost 0 bases; unmatched junction nucleotides: 3. Germline V gene data show CDR1 as SGDLS and CDR2 as YYNGEE. The CDR3 here is CASSVEVAGGAKNIQYF. For the CDR3, the DNA is TGTGCCAGCAGCGTAGAGGTAGCGGGGGGAGCCAAAAACATTCAGTACTTC.

This chain joins TRBV6-5 and TRBJ1-1; weak D call: TRBD1 (5 bases). The length of the CDR3 is 13 residues. Germline V CDR1 and CDR2: MNHEY, SVGAGI. Trimming stripped 10 bases from V and 2 bases from J, with 14 bases between. CDR3 loop: CATSLGVNTEAFF. The CDR3 DNA reads TGTGCCACCTCGCTAGGGGTTAACACTGAAGCTTTCTTT.

This chain links TRBV6-5 with TRBJ1-5; D not certain. The CDR3 spans 15 residues. Per the germline V gene, CDR1 is MNHEY and CDR2 is SVGAGI. Trimming removed 6 bases at V and 3 bases at J, with 15 bases between. The CDR3 here is CASRSELGHNQPQHF. The CDR3 coding sequence is TGTGCCAGCAGGTCTGAGTTGGGCCACAATCAGCCCCAGCATTTT.

The chain links TRBV5-1 to TRBJ2-5; 10 nucleotides match TRBD2. The V and J ends lost 0 bases and 9 bases, in that order; junction bases with no gene match: 14. The CDR3 contains 17 residues. Germline CDR1 is SGHRS and CDR2 is YFSETQ. The CDR3 region is CASSLAASGGPRLSQYF. The CDR3 DNA reads as TGCGCCAGCAGCTTGGCCGCTAGCGGGGGCCCCAGGTTGTCCCAGTACTTC.

This chain links TRBV19 with TRBJ1-2, with TRBD1 identical over 9 bases. CDR3 length equals 11 residues. The junction had 3 bases not matched to a gene; V was cut back by 8 bases and J by 8 bases. Germline V lookup: CDR1 LNHDA, CDR2 SQIVND (reference sequence). The CDR3 sequence: CASFTGGGYTF. The CDR3 DNA reads TGTGCCAGTTTTACAGGGGGCGGCTACACCTTC.

This chain uses TRBV2 with TRBJ2-7; 15 positions agree with TRBD2. Germline CDR1 is SNHLY and CDR2 is FYNNEI. The V and J ends lost 6 bases and 6 bases, in that order; junction bases with no gene match: 6. The CDR3 contains 15 residues. This CDR3 reads CASSPGLAGGREQYV. The DNA of the CDR3 is TGTGCCAGCAGCCCAGGACTAGCGGGGGGGCGCGAGCAGTACGTC.

This chain links TRBV19 with TRBJ1-1; D may be TRBD1 (6 bases). Germline lookup yields CDR1 LNHDA and CDR2 SQIVND (reference sequence). The CDR3 has 14 residues. Trimming shortened V by 9 bases and J by 5 bases, and 19 bases separated the two germline ends. CDR3 loop: CASPIVGGKTEAFF. Here the CDR3 DNA reads TGTGCCAGCCCCATAGTTGGGGGCAAAACTGAAGCTTTCTTT.

The chain is built from TRBV19 and TRBJ1-5; unclear D gene. Germline values: CDR1 LNHDA, CDR2 SQIVND (reference sequence). The CDR3 extends over 15 amino acids. Trimming pared 8 bases from V and 4 bases from J, leaving 18 bases between. The CDR3 DNA sequence: TGTGCCAGTGGGAAAGCGGGGAGGGCAAATCAGCCCCAGCATTTT. Residues: CASGKAGRANQPQHF.

The rearrangement joins TRBV9 to TRBJ2-5; TRBD2 matches at 7 bases. V was pared by 4 bases and J by 1 base, with 7 bases of the junction left unmatched. Per germline, CDR1 SGDLS and CDR2 YYNGEE. The CDR3 runs to 15 residues. This chain's CDR3 is CASSTSGGGQETQYF. The CDR3, as DNA: TGTGCCAGCAGCACTTCGGGCGGGGGCCAAGAGACCCAGTACTTC.

J is TRBJ2-1 and V is TRBV7-8; 8 bases agree with TRBD1. The CDR3 is 15 amino acids. Germline lookup yields CDR1 SGHVS and CDR2 FQNEAQ. After removal of 4 bases from V and 5 bases from J, the junction contained 7 bases not matched to a gene. The CDR3 spells CASSSRQGMDNEQFF. For the CDR3, the DNA is TGTGCCAGCAGCTCCCGACAGGGGATGGACAATGAGCAGTTCTTC.

V is TRBV2 and J is TRBJ1-3; 8 bases agree with TRBD1. The CDR3 is made up of 16 amino acids. V gave up 3 bases and J gave up 8 bases; unmatched junction bases: 12. From germline, CDR1 is SNHLY and CDR2 FYNNEI. This CDR3 reads CASSEDRAALRDTIYF. CDR3 DNA sequence: TGTGCCAGCAGTGAGGACAGGGCCGCTCTGAGGGACACCATATATTTT.

Written as DNA, the CDR3 is TGTGCCATCAGTGTTGGCGGCTCCTCTGGAAACACCATATATTTT. As protein: CAISVGGSSGNTIYF. The chain is built from TRBV10-3 and TRBJ1-3; D not certain. From germline, CDR1 is ENHRY and CDR2 SYGVKD. V dropped 4 bases and J dropped 0 bases, with 10 bases sitting between them. The CDR3 is made up of 15 amino acids.

The chain links TRBV20-1 to TRBJ1-2; possibly TRBD1 for D (5 bases). The germline V gene has CDR1 DFQATT and CDR2 SNEGSKA (reference sequence). Deletions cut 3 bases from V and 4 bases from J, with 6 bases between. The CDR3 consists of 11 residues. CDR3 coding DNA: TGCAGTGCTAGGACAGTCTATGGCTACACCTTC. Its translation is CSARTVYGYTF.

The V call is TRBV7-9, the J call TRBJ1-4; D call uncertain. This CDR3 contains 16 residues. V lost 1 base and J 5 bases, leaving 14 bases between the germline ends. The germline CDR1 and CDR2 sequences are SEHNR and FQNEAQ (reference sequence). The chain's CDR3 is CASSLDAAGGNEKLFF. DNA of the CDR3: TGTGCCAGCAGCTTAGATGCGGCGGGCGGGAATGAAAAACTGTTTTTT.

V is TRBV5-8 and J is TRBJ2-7; TRBD2 might be the D (5 bases). The V gene lost 0 bases and the J gene lost 3 bases, with 10 bases spanning the gap. CDR3 length: 14 amino acids. Per germline, CDR1 SGHTS and CDR2 YDEGEE. CDR3 in amino acids: CASSLGTGNYEQYV. The CDR3 DNA reads as TGTGCCAGCAGCTTGGGGACGGGGAACTACGAGCAGTACGTC.

This chain joins TRBV6-5 and TRBJ1-1, with 10 bases identical to TRBD1. Germline loops: CDR1 MNHEY, CDR2 SVGAGI. V trimming: 2 bases; J trimming: 4 bases; junction bases outside the gene matches: 1. The length of the CDR3 is 14 residues. The CDR3 DNA sequence: TGTGCCAGCAGTTACCGGACAGGGGGCACTGAAGCTTTCTTT. This codes for CASSYRTGGTEAFF.

This sequence joins TRBV6-1 and TRBJ2-5, with D possibly being TRBD2 (6 bases). Between the trimmed V and J ends, which lost 1 base and 11 bases, there was a span of 8 bases. CDR3 length equals 11 residues. The germline V gene encodes CDR1 MNHNS and CDR2 SASEGT. Here the CDR3 DNA reads TGTGCCAGCAGTGAAGTGGGGACTCAGTACTTC. Protein: CASSEVGTQYF.

V and J are TRBV24-1 and TRBJ1-4; 8 positions agree with TRBD1. The germline gives CDR1 KGHDR, CDR2 SFDVKD. The CDR3 contains 13 residues. With V trimmed by 3 bases and J by 11 bases, 4 bases remained unmatched. CDR3 in amino acids: CATSDDRQGKLFF. The CDR3 DNA sequence: TGTGCCACCAGTGATGATCGACAGGGGAAACTGTTTTTT.

The V gene is TRBV2, the J gene TRBJ1-3; no clear D. The CDR3 has 15 amino acids. The V gene lost 6 bases and the J gene lost 0 bases, with 12 bases spanning the gap. Germline CDR1 SNHLY, CDR2 FYNNEI. The CDR3 reads CASRGTQNSGNTIYF. In DNA, the CDR3 is TGTGCCAGCAGGGGCACACAAAACTCTGGAAACACCATATATTTT.

The V gene is TRBV19, the J gene TRBJ1-2; weak D call: TRBD1 (6 bases). V lost 7 bases to trimming and J lost 5 bases, with 17 bases between them. The germline CDR1 and CDR2 sequences are LNHDA and SQIVND (reference sequence). CDR3 length equals 14 residues. CDR3 in amino acids: CASNPRGAGYGYTF. As DNA, the CDR3 is TGTGCCAGTAACCCACGGGGGGCCGGGTATGGCTACACCTTC.

The J gene is TRBJ2-3, the V gene TRBV7-2; 8 bases fit TRBD2. Germline assignment: CDR1 SGHTA and CDR2 FQGNSA. J was trimmed by 1 base and V by 5 bases; bases with no gene match: 5. CDR3 length equals 15 residues. The CDR3 spells CASSRSGVRTDTQYF. In DNA form, the CDR3 reads TGTGCCAGCAGCCGTAGCGGGGTTCGCACAGATACGCAGTATTTT.